This T cell receptor beta chain was profiled in a study of T cell responses to AZD1222 COVID-19 vaccine. V lost 3 bases and J lost 7, with 11 bases in between. The germline V gene encodes CDR1 SGDLS and CDR2 YYNGEE. The CDR3 loop spans 12 amino acids. Some clones are missing from TCRdb's copy, which holds only in-frame ones; the method was immunoSEQ multiplex PCR. The data hold about 120,000 clones, with 70% to 90% observed a single time. This sequence joins TRBV9 and TRBJ2-7; D might be TRBD2 (6 bases). This receptor was obtained from an adult in good health. Sequenced here: peripheral blood, sampled on day 0 of AZD1222 vaccination. CDR3 region: CASSGRVGEQYF. DNA for the CDR3: TGTGCCAGCAGCGGGAGGGTAGGAGAGCAGTACTTC.